Shown below are 9 T cell receptor beta chains from a single sample sequenced in a study of PD-1 blockade in classical Hodgkin lymphoma. In every patient, relapse followed autologous stem cell transplantation, while exposure to brentuximab vedotin differed. Assay: immunoSEQ multiplex PCR; the TCRdb copy retains only in-frame clones and omits some. The sample comprises about 5,000 clones, 55% to 65% of which are singletons, and roughly two thirds rests with the top ten. The sequences come from peripheral blood mononuclear cells (PBMCs), collected at baseline. All receptors derive from a human donor with classical Hodgkin lymphoma.

This chain connects TRBV11-2 to TRBJ1-2; the match to TRBD1 covers 9 bases. Germline V gives CDR1 SGHAT, CDR2 FQNNGV. V shed 1 base, J shed 7 bases, and the junction held 4 bases outside the gene matches. CDR3 length equals 14 residues. The CDR3 nucleotides read TGTGCCAGCAGCTTAGTCGGGACAGGGTTTGGCTACACCTTC. Protein product: CASSLVGTGFGYTF.

This chain uses TRBV7-2 with TRBJ2-3; 7 nucleotides align to TRBD1. Germline V gives CDR1 SGHTA, CDR2 FQGNSA. The CDR3 has 14 residues. The junction had 4 bases not matched to a gene; V was cut back by 3 bases and J by 4 bases. CDR3 residues: CASSLRDRSDTQYF. Written as DNA, the CDR3 is TGTGCCAGCAGCTTGAGGGACAGATCAGATACGCAGTATTTT.

This chain links TRBV7-9 with TRBJ1-4; 7 nucleotides match TRBD1. CDR1 SEHNR and CDR2 FQNEAQ come from the germline V gene (reference sequence). The V segment lost 4 bases and the J segment 5 bases; nucleotides outside the gene matches: 4. The CDR3 contains 14 residues. The CDR3 coding sequence is TGTGCCAGCAGCTCGGGACAGAGGAATGAAAAACTGTTTTTT. This codes for CASSSGQRNEKLFF.

The gene calls are TRBV28 and TRBJ2-7, with 8 bases matching TRBD2. The CDR3 covers 16 residues. Germline CDR1 reads MDHEN; CDR2 reads SYDVKM. V was clipped by 3 bases and J by 4 bases; unmatched bases: 11. CDR3 amino acids: CASSFGRAGASYEQYF. The CDR3 region has the DNA TGTGCCAGCAGTTTTGGTCGAGCGGGAGCATCGTACGAGCAGTACTTC.

J is TRBJ2-7 and V is TRBV19, with TRBD1 matching over 7 bases. Germline assignment: CDR1 LNHDA and CDR2 SQIVND (reference sequence). J gave up 3 bases and V 1 base, and 3 bases lay outside the gene matches. CDR3 length: 14 residues. CDR3: CASSIVGQDYEQYF. The CDR3 DNA is TGTGCCAGTAGTATAGTAGGACAGGACTACGAGCAGTACTTC.

This rearrangement joins TRBV28 to TRBJ1-3, with D unclear. Germline values: CDR1 MDHEN, CDR2 SYDVKM. The CDR3 runs to 14 residues. V was clipped by 2 bases and J by 0 bases, with 5 bases between them. CDR3 sequence (DNA): TGTGCCAGCAGTTTAGGTTACTCTGGAAACACCATATATTTT. Its translation: CASSLGYSGNTIYF. Supplemented by reference TRBV28 and TRBJ1-3, the full variable domain reads DVKVTQSSRYLVKRTGEKVFLECVQDMDHENMFWYRQDPGLGLRLIYFSYDVKMKEKGDIPEGYSVSREKKERFSLILESASTNQTSMYLCASSLGYSGNTIYFGEGSWLTVV.

The rearrangement links TRBV19 to TRBJ2-1; 10 bases map to TRBD1. With V trimmed by 2 bases and J by 4 bases, 8 bases remained unmatched. Germline CDR1 LNHDA, CDR2 SQIVND (reference sequence). The CDR3 consists of 17 residues. CDR3 sequence: CASSISAGTGDYNEQFF. The CDR3 bases are TGTGCCAGTAGTATATCCGCCGGGACAGGGGATTACAATGAGCAGTTCTTC.

This chain uses TRBV6-1 with TRBJ1-1, with D possibly TRBD1 on 6 matching bases. The V end lost 5 bases, the J end lost 6 bases, and 16 bases lay between the germline ends. Germline assignment: CDR1 MNHNS and CDR2 SASEGT. CDR3 length: 14 residues. CDR3 coding DNA: TGTGCCAGCAGTCCAACAGGGATCGTGTCTGAAGCTTTCTTT. It is translated as CASSPTGIVSEAFF.

By frequency in the sample, this clone is medium-sized. The chain has TRBV6-5 and TRBJ1-1, with D unresolved. Germline V gives CDR1 MNHEY, CDR2 SVGAGI. Deletions cut 0 bases from V and 4 bases from J, with 3 bases between. This CDR3 region has 12 residues. The CDR3 sequence is CASSYSATEAFF. The CDR3 nucleotides read TGTGCCAGCAGTTACTCGGCCACTGAAGCTTTCTTT.